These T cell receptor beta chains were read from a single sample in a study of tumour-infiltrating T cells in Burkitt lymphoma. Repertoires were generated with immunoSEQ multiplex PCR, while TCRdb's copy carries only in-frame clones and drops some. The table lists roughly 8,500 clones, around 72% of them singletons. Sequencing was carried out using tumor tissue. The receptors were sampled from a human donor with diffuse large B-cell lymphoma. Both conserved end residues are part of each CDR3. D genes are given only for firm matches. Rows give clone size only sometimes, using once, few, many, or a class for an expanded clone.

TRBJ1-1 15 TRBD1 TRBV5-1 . CASRNRQGTNTEAFF TGCGCCAGCAGAAACCGACAGGGGACGAACACTGAAGCTTTCTTT
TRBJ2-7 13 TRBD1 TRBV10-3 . CAIRGQGNYEQYF TGTGCCATCAGAGGACAGGGAAACTACGAGCAGTACTTC
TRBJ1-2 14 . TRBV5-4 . CASSLKGGGYGYTF TGTGCCAGCAGCTTAAAAGGAGGGGGCTATGGCTACACCTTC
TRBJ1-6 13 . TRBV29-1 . CSVASDEGSPLHF TGCAGCGTTGCTTCTGACGAGGGTTCACCCCTCCACTTT
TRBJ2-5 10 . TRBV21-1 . CASGEETQYF TGTGCCAGCGGGGAAGAGACCCAGTACTTC
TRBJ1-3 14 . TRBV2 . CASSGDTTRNTIYF TGTGCCAGCAGTGGTGACACGACGAGAAACACCATATATTTT
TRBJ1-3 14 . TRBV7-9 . CASSLAGTKNTIYF TGTGCCAGCAGCTTAGCGGGGACTAAAAACACCATATATTTT
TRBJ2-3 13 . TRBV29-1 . CSVGDLSTDTQYF TGCAGCGTGGGGGACTTGTCCACAGATACGCAGTATTTT
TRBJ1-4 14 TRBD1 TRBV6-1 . CASSGGQGDEKLFF TGTGCCAGCAGTGGTGGACAGGGGGATGAAAAACTGTTTTTT
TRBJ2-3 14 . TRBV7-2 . CASSLSGPTDTQYF TGTGCCAGCAGCCTTAGCGGCCCCACAGATACGCAGTATTTT
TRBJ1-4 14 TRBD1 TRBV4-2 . CASSAGQGNEKLFF TGTGCCAGCAGCGCGGGACAGGGGAATGAAAAACTGTTTTTT
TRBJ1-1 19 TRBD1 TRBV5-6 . CASSLFGRGPESMNTEAFF TGTGCCAGCAGCTTGTTTGGCAGGGGGCCTGAAAGCATGAACACTGAAGCTTTCTTT
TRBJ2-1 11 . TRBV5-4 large CASSRINEQFF TGTGCCAGCAGCCGCATTAATGAGCAGTTCTTC
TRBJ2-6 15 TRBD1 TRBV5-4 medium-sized CASSLQGTGANVLTF TGTGCCAGCAGCTTACAGGGGACTGGGGCCAACGTCCTGACTTTC
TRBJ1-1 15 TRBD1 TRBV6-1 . CASSRRQGGDTEAFF TGTGCCAGCAGTAGGCGACAGGGCGGGGACACTGAAGCTTTCTTT
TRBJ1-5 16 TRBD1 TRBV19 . CASSDVGTGGDQPQHF TGTGCCAGTAGTGACGTCGGGACAGGGGGCGATCAGCCCCAGCATTTT
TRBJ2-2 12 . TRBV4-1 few CASSQTTGELFF TGCGCCAGCAGCCAGACAACAGGGGAGCTGTTTTTT
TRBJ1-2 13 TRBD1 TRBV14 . CASSRTGDYGYTF TGTGCCAGCAGCCGGACAGGGGACTATGGCTACACCTTC
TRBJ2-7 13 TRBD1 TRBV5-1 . CASRRQGAYEQYF TGCGCCAGCAGGCGACAGGGGGCCTACGAGCAGTACTTC
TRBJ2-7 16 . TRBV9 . CASSVLDNHPLYEQYF TGTGCCAGCAGCGTTTTGGACAACCACCCCCTTTACGAGCAGTACTTC
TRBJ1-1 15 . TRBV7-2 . CASSLRGGVNTEAFF TGTGCCAGCAGCCTTCGGGGGGGAGTGAACACTGAAGCTTTCTTT
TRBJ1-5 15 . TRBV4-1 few CASSLGQYSNQPQHF TGCGCCAGCAGCCTCGGACAGTATAGCAATCAGCCCCAGCATTTT
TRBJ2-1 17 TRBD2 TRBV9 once CASSVGLAGDFYNEQFF TGTGCCAGCAGCGTAGGACTAGCGGGGGACTTCTACAATGAGCAGTTCTTC
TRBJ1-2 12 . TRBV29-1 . CSVGPGSYGYTF TGCAGCGTTGGGCCGGGGTCCTATGGCTACACCTTC
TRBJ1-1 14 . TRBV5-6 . CASSSGTPGTEAFF TGTGCCAGCAGCTCCGGGACGCCAGGCACTGAAGCTTTCTTT
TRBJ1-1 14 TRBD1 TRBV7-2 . CASSRQGRNTEAFF TGTGCCAGCAGCCGACAGGGTAGGAACACTGAAGCTTTCTTT
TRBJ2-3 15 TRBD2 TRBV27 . CASSERGEKTDTQYF TGTGCCAGCAGCGAGCGGGGAGAGAAGACAGATACGCAGTATTTT
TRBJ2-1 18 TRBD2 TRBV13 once CASSARLAGGDSYNEQFF TGTGCCAGCAGCGCCCGACTAGCGGGGGGGGACTCCTACAATGAGCAGTTCTTC
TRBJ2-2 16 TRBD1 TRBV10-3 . CAISNGGQGSAGELFF TGTGCCATCAGTAATGGGGGACAGGGTTCGGCCGGGGAGCTGTTTTTT
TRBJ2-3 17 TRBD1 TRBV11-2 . CASSPSRGDRGTDTQYF TGTGCCAGCAGCCCCAGCCGTGGGGACAGGGGTACAGATACGCAGTATTTT
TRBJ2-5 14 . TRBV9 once CASSVEGLGETQYF TGTGCCAGCAGCGTAGAGGGGCTCGGAGAGACCCAGTACTTC
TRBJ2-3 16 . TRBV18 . CASSPISQSLTDTQYF TGTGCCAGCTCACCAATTTCTCAGTCTCTCACAGATACGCAGTATTTT
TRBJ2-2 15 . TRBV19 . CASSIFPGNTGELFF TGTGCCAGTAGTATCTTTCCAGGGAACACCGGGGAGCTGTTTTTT
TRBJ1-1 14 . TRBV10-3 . CAISDIPGYTEAFF TGTGCCATCAGTGACATCCCCGGTTACACTGAAGCTTTCTTT
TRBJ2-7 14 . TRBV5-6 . CASSSMWTAYEQYF TGTGCCAGCAGCTCGATGTGGACAGCTTACGAGCAGTACTTC
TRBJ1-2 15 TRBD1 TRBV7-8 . CVVNRDRGSNYGYTF TGTGTCGTGAATCGGGACAGGGGATCCAACTATGGCTACACCTTC
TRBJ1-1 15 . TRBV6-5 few CASSFYWGLGTEAFF TGTGCCAGCAGTTTCTACTGGGGGCTAGGCACTGAAGCTTTCTTT
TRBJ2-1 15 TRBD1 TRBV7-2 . CASSRGGQNYNEQFF TGTGCCAGCAGCCGAGGGGGACAGAATTACAATGAGCAGTTCTTC
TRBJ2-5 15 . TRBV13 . CASSLAGGRRETQYF TGTGCCAGCAGCCTGGCCGGGGGCCGCCGGGAGACCCAGTACTTC
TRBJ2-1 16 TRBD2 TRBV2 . CASSEAGISGGNEQFF TGTGCCAGCAGTGAAGCCGGGATCTCGGGGGGCAATGAGCAGTTCTTC
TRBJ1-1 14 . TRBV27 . CASSFEGSNTEAFF TGTGCCAGCAGTTTTGAGGGATCCAACACTGAAGCTTTCTTT
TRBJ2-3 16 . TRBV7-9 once CASSPDWDGSTDTQYF TGTGCCAGCAGCCCCGATTGGGACGGCAGCACAGATACGCAGTATTTT
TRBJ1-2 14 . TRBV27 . CASSLAGGIYGYTF TGTGCCAGCAGTTTAGCGGGCGGAATTTATGGCTACACCTTC
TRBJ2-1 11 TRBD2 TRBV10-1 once CASTGGGEQFF TGCGCCAGCACTGGGGGGGGTGAGCAGTTCTTC
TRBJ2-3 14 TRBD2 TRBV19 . CASSIKRGADTQYF TGTGCCAGTAGTATTAAGCGGGGGGCGGATACGCAGTATTTT
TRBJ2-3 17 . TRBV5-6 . CASSGGLGAFRRDTQYF TGTGCCAGCAGCGGAGGGCTCGGGGCCTTCCGGCGGGATACGCAGTATTTT
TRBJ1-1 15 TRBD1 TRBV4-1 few CASSHAGTANTEAFF TGCGCCAGCAGCCATGCCGGGACAGCTAACACTGAAGCTTTCTTT
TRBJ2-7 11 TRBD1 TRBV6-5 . CASRTGFEQYF TGTGCCAGCAGGACAGGGTTCGAGCAGTACTTC
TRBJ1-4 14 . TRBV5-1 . CASSPGTTNEKLFF TGCGCCAGCAGCCCGGGAACAACTAATGAAAAACTGTTTTTT
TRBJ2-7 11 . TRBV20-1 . CSASYLYEQYF TGCAGTGCTAGTTATTTGTACGAGCAGTACTTC
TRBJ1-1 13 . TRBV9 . CASSVGQLTEAFF TGTGCCAGCAGCGTAGGACAGCTCACTGAAGCTTTCTTT
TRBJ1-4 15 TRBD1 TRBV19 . CASSQDRVGNEKLFF TGTGCCAGTAGCCAAGACAGGGTTGGTAATGAAAAACTGTTTTTT